The rows below give T cell receptor beta chains drawn from one sample of a study of regulatory T cells in long-lasting Graves disease. Using its own MiXCR run on the multiplex PCR reads, TCRdb lists one record per CDR3 protein. The data contain almost 350,000 distinct CDR3 sequences, around 20% of them singletons. Sequencing used peripheral blood mononuclear cells (PBMCs), obtained when the disease was refractory, from a patient treated with antithyroid drugs. These TCRs come from a female donor with Graves disease. CDR3s leave out the opening cysteine and the closing phenylalanine or tryptophan.

ASAFGSNQPQH | 11 | TRBV7-2
ASSGGRQGDEQY | 12 | TRBV18
ASSTRAWGTNYGYT | 14 | TRBV28
ASRGQGRSLH | 10 | TRBV6-1
ASSYSSPDNTGELF | 14 | TRBV6-5
ASSETWGSYEGYT | 13 | TRBV2
ASSLRLGSYYEQF | 13 | TRBV11-2
ASSSTGWATEAF | 12 | TRBV27
SVVGLRNTEAF | 11 | TRBV29-1
ASSLGGARGANVLT | 14 | TRBV25-1
ASSLNTGQLKDTEAF | 15 | TRBV18
ASSPWVSNTEAF | 12 | TRBV6-1
AWSGSARSGNTIY | 13 | TRBV30
SAKTGQRNYGYT | 12 | TRBV20-1
AWRPSLLRNTGELF | 14 | TRBV30
ASSLAGLAGTDTQY | 14 | TRBV5-5
ASSARDYSYEQY | 12 | TRBV9
ASSSGTHTQY | 10 | TRBV6-2/TRBV6-3
SAWTDSNQPQH | 11 | TRBV20-1
ASSPLAAVLYNEQF | 14 | TRBV28
ASSPAGQGYEQY | 12 | TRBV3-1
ASCNQGAGEKLF | 12 | TRBV19
ASSATDTQY | 9 | TRBV9
ASSPITLESPLH | 12 | TRBV5-1
ASSTGLAGVMGNEQF | 15 | TRBV12-3/TRBV12-4
ASSAGGDRRGEKLF | 14 | TRBV7-9
SASTGAAWEQY | 11 | TRBV20-1
ASSVTSGTVPETQY | 14 | TRBV9
SVEILAGVADTQY | 13 | TRBV29-1
ASSLSGTTGQARGPLH | 16 | TRBV12-3/TRBV12-4
ASSLRETLTNYGYT | 14 | TRBV12-3/TRBV12-4
ASSTPLGLADTDTQY | 15 | TRBV28
ASSIGGAQETQY | 12 | TRBV19
ASSISFLKNIQY | 12 | TRBV2
ASAPPGPNDGYT | 12 | TRBV28
ASSELALLFEQY | 12 | TRBV6-1
ASSGGYGQPNYGYT | 14 | TRBV9
ASSYLAGGYYEQY | 13 | TRBV7-9
ASSQVSSGVVEQY | 13 | TRBV3-1
ASSSSEGAIYEQY | 13 | TRBV6-2/TRBV6-3
ASSLGTGDLNEQF | 13 | TRBV4-1
ASTRDRNTGELF | 12 | TRBV7-9
ASSLGDRSDQPQH | 13 | TRBV5-4
SARLAGSSGELF | 12 | TRBV29-1
ASSFFGGTEAF | 11 | TRBV12-3/TRBV12-4
AWSYRGSQPQH | 11 | TRBV30
ASSYSTSGNYEQY | 13 | TRBV6-6